What follows are 21 T cell receptor beta chains derived from one specimen sequenced in a study of cytomegalovirus exposure and HLA in healthy donors. The primer mix had 60 Vbeta and 13 Jbeta primers. Here immunoSEQ multiplex PCR was the method, and the copy in TCRdb shows in-frame clones only, minus some. The sample lists approximately 120,000 clones, more than 75% occurring once. The specimen was PBMCs. Source of these receptors: a man younger than 40 in good health and CMV-seropositive.

This clone was recorded a few times. The rearrangement joins TRBV6-6 to TRBJ1-4; a weak D match, TRBD1 (5 bases). Germline CDR1 is MNHNY and CDR2 is SVGAGI (reference sequence). The CDR3 has 15 amino acids. V lost 6 bases, J lost 0 bases, and 11 bases lay in between. CDR3 DNA: TGTGCCAGCAGGCCGGGGACTCCAACTAATGAAAAACTGTTTTTT. Residues: CASRPGTPTNEKLFF.

The V gene is TRBV7-9, the J gene TRBJ1-2; D gene uncertain. The germline V gene has CDR1 SEHNR and CDR2 FQNEAQ (reference sequence). The CDR3 extends over 13 amino acids. Trimming left V 0 bases short and J 7 bases short, with 9 bases between. The CDR3 spells CASSLASGGGYTF. The DNA of the CDR3 is TGTGCCAGCAGCTTAGCTAGTGGAGGTGGCTACACCTTC.

This clone was recorded only once. The CDR3 region has the DNA TGTGCCAGCAGCCTAGCGGGGTACACAGATACGCAGTATTTT. This gives the protein CASSLAGYTDTQYF. The chain combines TRBV9 with TRBJ2-3, with 9 bases lining up with TRBD2. V shed 4 bases and J 2 bases; nucleotides not matched to a gene: 2. The CDR3 has 14 amino acids. CDR1 and CDR2 from the germline V gene are SGDLS and YYNGEE.

The V gene is TRBV18, the J gene TRBJ2-7; 11 bases fit TRBD1. The CDR3 is 15 amino acids. CDR1 KGHSH and CDR2 LQKENI come from the germline V gene. Trimming at V came to 3 bases and at J to 3 bases, leaving 4 bases not matched to a gene. This chain's CDR3 is CASSPQGQGGYEQYF. The CDR3 DNA is TGTGCCAGCTCACCGCAGGGACAGGGGGGCTACGAGCAGTACTTC.

This chain joins TRBV6-5 and TRBJ2-1, with TRBD2 matching 7 bases. Germline V CDR1 and CDR2: MNHEY, SVGAGI. J gave up 3 bases and V 0 bases, and 5 bases lay outside the gene matches. This CDR3 spans 16 amino acids. The CDR3 coding sequence is TGTGCCAGCAGTTACTCGGCTAGCGGAGGCTACAATGAGCAGTTCTTC. Residues: CASSYSASGGYNEQFF.

V and J are TRBV5-1 and TRBJ2-7; TRBD2 might be the D (6 bases). Per germline, CDR1 SGHRS and CDR2 YFSETQ. The CDR3 extends over 13 amino acids. V lost 3 bases and J lost 6, with 13 bases in between. DNA of the CDR3: TGCGCCAGCAGCTCCCTGGGCGGGGCCGAGCAGTACTTC. Residues: CASSSLGGAEQYF.

The V call is TRBV5-8, the J call TRBJ2-5; tentatively, D is TRBD2 (5 bases). CDR3 length: 14 amino acids. Germline V gene data show CDR1 as SGHTS and CDR2 as YDEGEE. V was cut by 4 bases and J by 4 bases, with 14 bases left in between. In nucleotides, the CDR3 is TGTGCCAGCAGCCGACCCCTAGGGAGAGAGACCCAGTACTTC. Its translation is CASSRPLGRETQYF.

There are a few counts of this clone. V gene TRBV28 combines with J gene TRBJ2-3, with 8 bases matching TRBD1. The CDR3 contains 14 residues. Trimming removed 5 bases from V and 3 bases from J; junction bases left unmatched: 4. In germline, CDR1 is MDHEN, CDR2 SYDVKM. Here the CDR3 reads CASSGQGETDTQYF. The CDR3 DNA reads TGTGCCAGCAGTGGACAGGGAGAGACAGATACGCAGTATTTT.

The gene calls are TRBV29-1 and TRBJ2-7; 9 bases agree with TRBD2. This CDR3 is built from 16 residues. V was pared by 7 bases and J by 3 bases, with 16 bases of the junction left unmatched. CDR1 and CDR2 from the germline V gene are SQVTM and ANQGSEA. The CDR3 sequence is CSALEGLAGKSYEQYF. The CDR3 bases are TGCAGCGCACTGGAGGGGCTAGCGGGAAAGAGCTACGAGCAGTACTTC.

This chain joins TRBV4-3 and TRBJ2-1, with 9 bases matching TRBD2. V shed 3 bases, J shed 3 bases, and the junction held 6 bases outside the gene matches. The CDR3 runs 16 residues. Germline V gene lookup returns CDR1 LGHNA and CDR2 YSLEER. The DNA for the CDR3 is TGCGCCAGCAGCCAGGAGATAGCGGGAGTCTACAATGAGCAGTTCTTC. Amino acid sequence: CASSQEIAGVYNEQFF.

Written as DNA, the CDR3 is TGTGCCATCCGTTCGGGATTTAACACTGAAGCTTTCTTT. Protein product: CAIRSGFNTEAFF. V is TRBV27 and J is TRBJ1-1; unclear D gene. This CDR3 contains 13 residues. Trimming left V 10 bases short and J 2 bases short, with 14 bases between. CDR1 MNHEY and CDR2 SMNVEV come from the germline V gene (reference sequence).

J is TRBJ2-1 and V is TRBV11-3; a possible D gene is TRBD1 (6 bases). From germline, CDR1 is SGHNT and CDR2 YENEEA. Trimming took 4 bases from V and 4 from J, leaving 11 bases between them. The CDR3 loop spans 14 amino acids. CDR3 nucleotide sequence: TGTGCCAGCAGCTCAGGGGCAGTGTACAATGAGCAGTTCTTC. Translated, it gives CASSSGAVYNEQFF.

This rearrangement joins TRBV5-4 to TRBJ2-6; TRBD1 might be the D (6 bases). The CDR3 loop spans 14 amino acids. V lost 3 bases and J 4 bases, leaving 8 bases between the germline ends. Germline V lookup: CDR1 SGHNT, CDR2 YYREEE (reference sequence). Here the CDR3 DNA reads TGTGCCAGCAGCTCAGGGGCGGGGGCCAACGTCCTGACTTTC. Translated, it gives CASSSGAGANVLTF. Looking up the rest from reference TRBV5-4 and TRBJ2-6 gives the full variable domain: ETGVTQSPTHLIKTRGQQVTLRCSSQSGHNTVSWYQQALGQGPQFIFQYYREEENGRGNFPPRFSGLQFPNYSSELNVNALELDDSALYLCASSSGAGANVLTFGAGSRLTVL.

The V call is TRBV5-5, the J call TRBJ1-2; 7 bases fit TRBD1. The ends lost 2 bases at V and 6 bases at J; junction bases unmatched: 7. In germline, CDR1 is SGHKS, CDR2 YYEKEE (reference sequence). The length of the CDR3 is 14 residues. CDR3 in amino acids: CASSLSGTVHGYTF. The CDR3 DNA is TGTGCCAGCAGCTTATCTGGGACAGTCCATGGCTACACCTTC.

This rearrangement joins TRBV4-1 to TRBJ1-3; tentative D call: TRBD1 (6 bases). The V end was cut by 2 bases, the J end by 0 bases, with 17 bases between. This CDR3 has 18 residues. Per the germline V gene, CDR1 is MGHRA and CDR2 is YSYEKL. CDR3 amino acids: CASSQLLGTPNSGNTIYF. CDR3 coding DNA: TGCGCCAGCAGCCAACTGTTGGGGACACCTAACTCTGGAAACACCATATATTTT.

This clone has just one count. The chain joins TRBV5-1 to TRBJ1-1; the D is unclear. CDR3 length: 13 amino acids. The V end was cut by 4 bases, the J end by 1 base, with 8 bases between. Germline lookup yields CDR1 SGHRS and CDR2 YFSETQ. CDR3 in amino acids: CASSLGSNTEAFF. CDR3 nucleotides: TGCGCCAGCAGCCTCGGGTCGAACACTGAAGCTTTCTTT. The variable domain in full, with the rest retrieved from reference TRBV5-1 and TRBJ1-1, is KAGVTQTPRYLIKTRGQQVTLSCSPISGHRSVSWYQQTPGQGLQFLFEYFSETQRNKGNFPGRFSGRQFSNSRSEMNVSTLELGDSALYLCASSLGSNTEAFFGQGTRLTVV.

The rearrangement links TRBV7-9 to TRBJ1-5; D gene uncertain. There are 13 residues in the CDR3. CDR1 and CDR2 (germline): SEHNR, FQNEAQ (reference sequence). The germline V and J ends were trimmed by 3 bases and 3 bases, with 6 bases remaining between them. Here the CDR3 reads CASSFLDNQPQHF. CDR3 in DNA: TGTGCCAGCAGCTTCCTAGACAATCAGCCCCAGCATTTT. The full variable domain, completed using reference TRBV7-9 and TRBJ1-5, is DTGVSQNPRHKITKRGQNVTFRCDPISEHNRLYWYRQTLGQGPEFLTYFQNEAQLEKSRLLSDRFSAERPKGSFSTLEIQRTEQGDSAMYLCASSFLDNQPQHFGDGTRLSIL.

Only one count was recorded for this clone. This sequence joins TRBV5-3 and TRBJ2-7; no definite D call. TRBV5-3 is annotated as an ORF whose role is uncertain. V was shortened by 4 bases and J by 7 bases, with 15 bases between the two germline ends. The CDR3 covers 13 residues. DNA for the CDR3: TGTGCCAGAAGCCGGAGATGCCTGGAGGAGCAGTACTTC. As protein: CARSRRCLEEQYF.

The chain employs TRBV25-1 and TRBJ2-7, with D possibly matching TRBD2 (6 bases). The CDR3 contains 14 residues. The V and J ends lost 2 bases and 2 bases respectively, with 10 bases between them. Per germline, CDR1 MGHDK and CDR2 SYGVNS. In DNA, the CDR3 is TGTGCCAGCAGTGAAGGTTGGAGGGCCTACGAGCAGTACTTC. Translation: CASSEGWRAYEQYF.

The rearrangement joins TRBV13 to TRBJ2-2, with a tentative D call TRBD2 (6 bases). CDR1 is PRHDT, CDR2 FYEKMQ, per germline (reference sequence). Trimming stripped 5 bases from V and 1 base from J, with 20 bases between. The CDR3 has 18 residues. The DNA of the CDR3 is TGTGCCAGCAGCCCCCGTTTTTTCAGCGGGCAGAACACCGGGGAGCTGTTTTTT. Residues: CASSPRFFSGQNTGELFF.

This rearrangement joins TRBV5-4 to TRBJ1-2, with D possibly matching TRBD1 (5 bases). This CDR3 has 13 amino acids. CDR1 and CDR2 from the germline V gene are SGHNT and YYREEE (reference sequence). Trimming pared 6 bases from V and 4 bases from J, leaving 13 bases between. Here the CDR3 DNA reads TGTGCCAGCAACACCGGGGGAACCTATGGCTACACCTTC. This encodes CASNTGGTYGYTF.